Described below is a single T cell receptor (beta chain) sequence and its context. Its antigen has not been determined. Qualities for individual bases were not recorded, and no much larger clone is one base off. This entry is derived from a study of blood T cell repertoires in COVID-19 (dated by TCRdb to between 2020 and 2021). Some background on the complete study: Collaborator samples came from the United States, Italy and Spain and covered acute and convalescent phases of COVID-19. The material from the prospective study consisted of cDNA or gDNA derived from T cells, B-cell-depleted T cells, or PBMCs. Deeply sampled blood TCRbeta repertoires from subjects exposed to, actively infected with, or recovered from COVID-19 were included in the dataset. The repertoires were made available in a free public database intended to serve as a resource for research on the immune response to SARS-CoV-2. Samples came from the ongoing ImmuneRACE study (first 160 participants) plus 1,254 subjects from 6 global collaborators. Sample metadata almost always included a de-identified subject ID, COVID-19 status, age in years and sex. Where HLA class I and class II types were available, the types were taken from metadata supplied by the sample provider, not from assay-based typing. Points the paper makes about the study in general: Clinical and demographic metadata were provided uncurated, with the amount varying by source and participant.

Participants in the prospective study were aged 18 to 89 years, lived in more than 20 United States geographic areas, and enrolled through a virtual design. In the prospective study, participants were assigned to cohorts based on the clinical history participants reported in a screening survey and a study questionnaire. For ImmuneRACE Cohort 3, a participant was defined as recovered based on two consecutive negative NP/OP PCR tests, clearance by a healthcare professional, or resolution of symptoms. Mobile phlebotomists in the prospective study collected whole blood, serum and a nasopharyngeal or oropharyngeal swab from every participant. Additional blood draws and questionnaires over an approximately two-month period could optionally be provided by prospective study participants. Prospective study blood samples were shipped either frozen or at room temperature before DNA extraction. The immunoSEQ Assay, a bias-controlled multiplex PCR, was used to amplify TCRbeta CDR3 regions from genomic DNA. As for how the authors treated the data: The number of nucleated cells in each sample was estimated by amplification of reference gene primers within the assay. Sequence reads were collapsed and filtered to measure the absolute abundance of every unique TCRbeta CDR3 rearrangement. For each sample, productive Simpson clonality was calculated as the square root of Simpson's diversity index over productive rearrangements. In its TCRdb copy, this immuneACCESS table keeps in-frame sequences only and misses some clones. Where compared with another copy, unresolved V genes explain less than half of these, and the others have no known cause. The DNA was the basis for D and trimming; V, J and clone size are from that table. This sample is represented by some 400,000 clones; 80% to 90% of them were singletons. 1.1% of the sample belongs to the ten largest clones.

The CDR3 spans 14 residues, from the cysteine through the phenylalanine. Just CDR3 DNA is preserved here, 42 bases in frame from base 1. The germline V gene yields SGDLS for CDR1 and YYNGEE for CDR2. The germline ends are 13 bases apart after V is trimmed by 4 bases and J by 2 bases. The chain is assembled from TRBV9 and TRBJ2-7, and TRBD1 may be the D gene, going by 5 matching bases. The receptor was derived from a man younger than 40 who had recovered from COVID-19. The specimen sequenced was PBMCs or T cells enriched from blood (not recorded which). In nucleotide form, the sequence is TGTGCCAGCAGCCCCACGGACACGACCTACGAGCAGTACTTC. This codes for CASSPTDTTYEQYF.